This TCR beta chain was obtained from a study of beta chain features in type 1 diabetes. Study as a whole: Age, gender and cell yields were alike across patients and healthy donors.

General observations from the study: Within the patient group, naive, central memory and Treg TCRB repertoires appeared more similar to each other than within healthy donors. TCRB CDR3 length was moderately but significantly reduced in all four CD4+ subsets of Type 1 diabetes patients.

Since all of the isolated RNA was reverse transcribed, expressed TCRB transcripts were what got sequenced. Libraries were prepared by immunoSEQ multiplex PCR; TCRdb keeps only in-frame clonotypes and omits some of them. The sample includes 400,000 or so clones, 8% to 10% seen only once; the top ten take approximately 0.55%. This clone was seen repeatedly, ten times or more. Its cognate antigen is unknown. Trimming took 5 bases from V and 2 from J; bases not matched to a gene: 1. CDR3 length: 13 amino acids. Germline V gene sequence: CDR1 MNHNY, CDR2 SVGAGI (reference sequence). The sequenced sample consisted of central memory CD4+ T cells from blood. This TCR was recovered from a man aged 30 to 45 with type 1 diabetes. The chain recombines TRBV6-6 with TRBJ2-3; TRBD2 agrees at 7 bases. CDR3 protein: CASSLAATDTQYF. In DNA, the CDR3 is TGTGCCAGCAGTCTAGCGGCCACAGATACGCAGTATTTT.